The T cell receptor beta chain under discussion was sequenced for a study of shared clonotypes between healthy human individuals. Study overall: A couple of women and three men aged 18 to 49 made up the donors.

The assay was run at deep level. Generated by immunoSEQ multiplex PCR, the TCRdb table keeps only in-frame clones and is missing some. The repertoire holds some 1.5 million clones, with more than 95% as singletons. Sequenced sample: naive CD4+ T cells sorted from blood. Subset specified: CD45RA+ positively selected. The clonotype was recovered from a man in his thirties or forties in good health.

CDR3 in amino acids: CASSEEARVVAFF. In DNA, the CDR3 is TGTGCCAGCAGTGAAGAGGCCAGGGTTGTGGCTTTCTTT. The V and J genes are TRBV6-1 and TRBJ1-1, with TRBD1 as a possible D gene (5 bases). Trimming cost V 1 base and J 11 bases, with 14 bases left between them. Germline CDR1 reads MNHNS; CDR2 reads SASEGT. The CDR3 runs to 13 residues.